These 2 T cell receptor beta chains came from one sample sequenced in a study of blood T cell repertoires in COVID-19. The protocol was immunoSEQ multiplex PCR, while the TCRdb copy is restricted to in-frame clones and leaves out a portion. Counted here are 200,000 to 250,000 clones, 86% occurring once; the ten biggest clones make up approximately 13%. Sample: peripheral blood. The receptors shown here come from a man at least 80 years old with acute or convalescent COVID-19.

This chain joins TRBV14 and TRBJ1-5; D is uncertain. The CDR3 extends over 14 amino acids. Germline lookup yields CDR1 SGHDN and CDR2 FVKESK. V was pared by 1 base and J by 6 bases, with 10 bases between. The CDR3 reads CASSQAGSTQPQHF. CDR3 DNA: TGTGCCAGCAGCCAAGCGGGGAGTACTCAGCCCCAGCATTTT.

The chain employs TRBV6-5 and TRBJ1-2; D perhaps matches TRBD1 (6 bases). Deletions cut 5 bases from V and 4 bases from J, with 14 bases between. Per the germline V gene, CDR1 is MNHEY and CDR2 is SVGAGI. There are 14 residues in the CDR3. The CDR3 reads CASSRTQGLYGYTF. In nucleotides, the CDR3 is TGTGCCAGCAGTCGGACCCAGGGGCTCTATGGCTACACCTTC.